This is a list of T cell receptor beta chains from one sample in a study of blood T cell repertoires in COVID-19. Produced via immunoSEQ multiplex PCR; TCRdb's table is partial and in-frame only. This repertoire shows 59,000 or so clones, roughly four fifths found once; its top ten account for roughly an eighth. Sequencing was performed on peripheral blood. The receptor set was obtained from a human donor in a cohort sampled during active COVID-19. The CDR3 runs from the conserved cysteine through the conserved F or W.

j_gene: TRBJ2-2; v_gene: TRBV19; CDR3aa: CASSPTGRGQVGELFF
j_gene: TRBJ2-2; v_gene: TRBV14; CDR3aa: CASSPGGGYTGELFF
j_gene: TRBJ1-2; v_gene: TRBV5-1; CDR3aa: CASSTPNARNYGYTF
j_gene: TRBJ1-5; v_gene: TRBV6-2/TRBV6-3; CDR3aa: CASSSQGAGRNQPQHF
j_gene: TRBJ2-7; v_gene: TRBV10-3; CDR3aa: CAISEGVAGAYEQYF
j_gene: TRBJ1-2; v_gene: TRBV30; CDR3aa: CAWSGGGRSGYTF
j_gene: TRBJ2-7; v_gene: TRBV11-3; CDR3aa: CASSFPGEGEQYF
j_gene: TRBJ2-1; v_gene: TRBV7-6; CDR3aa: CASSLATSGGTNEQFF
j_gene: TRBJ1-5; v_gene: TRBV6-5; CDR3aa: CASRGGQPQHF
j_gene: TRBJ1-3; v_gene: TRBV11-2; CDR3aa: CASSLAPQNLFSGNTIYF
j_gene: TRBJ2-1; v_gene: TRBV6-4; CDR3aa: CASSPFGGGNNEQFF
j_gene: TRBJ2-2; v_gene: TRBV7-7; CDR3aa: CASSLAGQGGTGELFF
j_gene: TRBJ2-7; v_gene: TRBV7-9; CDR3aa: CASSDAGAGGEQYF
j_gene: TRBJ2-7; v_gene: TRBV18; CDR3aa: CASSPSQGSHEQYF
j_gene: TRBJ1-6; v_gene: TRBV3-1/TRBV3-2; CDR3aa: CASSQSVAGGSPLHF
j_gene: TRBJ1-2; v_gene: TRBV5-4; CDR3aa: CASSLRGTRSGYTF
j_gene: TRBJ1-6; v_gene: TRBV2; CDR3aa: CASRTTVSSYNSPLHF
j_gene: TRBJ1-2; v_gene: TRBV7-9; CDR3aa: CASSFGLSYGYTF
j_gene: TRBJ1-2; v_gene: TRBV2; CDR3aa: CASNRVDNGYTF
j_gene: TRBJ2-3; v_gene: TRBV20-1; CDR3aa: CSVEHGDTQYF
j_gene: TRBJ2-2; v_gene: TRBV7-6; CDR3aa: CASSLGNREGGELFF
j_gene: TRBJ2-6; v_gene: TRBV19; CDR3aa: CASSVGTANVLTF
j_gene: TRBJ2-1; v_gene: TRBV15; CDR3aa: CATSRILAGGNEQFF
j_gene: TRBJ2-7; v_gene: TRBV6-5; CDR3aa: CASSRQGGGYEQYF
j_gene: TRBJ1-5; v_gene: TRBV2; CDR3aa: CASAWRGNQPQHF